This entry is about one T cell receptor beta chain. The data stem from a study of blood T cell repertoires in COVID-19. V dropped 7 bases and J dropped 5 bases, with 8 bases sitting between them. The CDR3 is 11 residues long. Germline assignment: CDR1 LNHDA and CDR2 SQIVND (reference sequence). Clones were read by immunoSEQ multiplex PCR, and TCRdb kept only the in-frame ones, dropping some. The sample yields some 150,000 clones, over 65% seen once. The rearrangement uses TRBV19 and TRBJ1-1; D gene ambiguous. The sequencing input was peripheral blood. The source is a human donor in a cohort sampled during active COVID-19. CDR3 loop: CASIEWTEAFF. As DNA, the CDR3 is TGTGCCAGTATCGAGTGGACTGAAGCTTTCTTT.